These 11 T cell receptor beta chains originate from one sample sequenced in a study of T cell changes during pregnancy in multiple sclerosis. The table came from immunoSEQ multiplex PCR; TCRdb's copy has only in-frame clones and leaves some out. Of about 110,000 clones in the sample, 85% to 95% were seen once. The source was peripheral blood, collected in the third trimester of pregnancy. Source of these receptors: a female donor in good health, enrolled as a control in a pregnancy study.

J is TRBJ1-2 and V is TRBV7-8; D is possibly TRBD1 (6 bases). Trimming cost V 4 bases and J 6 bases, with 12 bases left between them. Germline CDR1 and CDR2: SGHVS and FQNEAQ. There are 13 residues in the CDR3. The CDR3 DNA reads as TGTGCCAGCAGCTCTACAGGGCTGAATGGCTACACCTTC. Translated: CASSSTGLNGYTF.

The chain employs TRBV19 and TRBJ2-7; maybe TRBD1 (6 bases). The V and J ends lost 1 base and 1 base respectively, with 8 bases between them. This CDR3 is 14 amino acids long. CDR1 is LNHDA, CDR2 SQIVND, per germline (reference sequence). The CDR3 protein is CASSIGGGSYEQYF. In nucleotides, the CDR3 is TGTGCCAGTAGTATAGGAGGGGGATCCTACGAGCAGTACTTC.

This chain joins TRBV21-1 and TRBJ1-6. TRBV21-1 is recorded as a pseudogene. The CDR3 totals 14 residues. CDR3 coding DNA: TGTGCCAGCAGCAACTGGGGGGGTAATTCACCCCTCCACTTT. It encodes CASSNWGGNSPLHF.

This clone has just one count. J is TRBJ1-2 and V is TRBV19, with 10 nucleotides matching TRBD1. The CDR3 is made up of 16 amino acids. V shed 4 bases, J shed 7 bases, and the junction held 12 bases outside the gene matches. Germline values: CDR1 LNHDA, CDR2 SQIVND (reference sequence). Written as DNA, the CDR3 is TGTGCCAGTAGTACGAGGGGGGGACAGGGGTCGACTGGCTACACCTTC. It translates to CASSTRGGQGSTGYTF. Full variable domain (remainder filled in from reference TRBV19 and TRBJ1-2): DGGITQSPKYLFRKEGQNVTLSCEQNLNHDAMYWYRQDPGQGLRLIYYSQIVNDFQKGDIAEGYSVSREKKESFPLTVTSAQKNPTAFYLCASSTRGGQGSTGYTFGSGTRLTVV.

This clone was seen a handful of times. The gene calls are TRBV27 and TRBJ1-6; 7 bases are shared with TRBD1. Germline values: CDR1 MNHEY, CDR2 SMNVEV (reference sequence). V lost 6 bases and J lost 8; bases outside the gene matches: 10. The CDR3 spans 15 residues. The CDR3 bases are TGTGCCAGCAGGGGGTCGCAGGGGGTAGATTCACCCCTCCACTTT. This encodes CASRGSQGVDSPLHF.

The chain combines TRBV19 with TRBJ1-2; D not certain. Trimming cost V 3 bases and J 5 bases, with 7 bases left between them. Germline lookup yields CDR1 LNHDA and CDR2 SQIVND (reference sequence). The CDR3 totals 12 residues. The CDR3 is CASSIGRYGYTF. DNA for the CDR3: TGTGCCAGTAGTATTGGCAGGTATGGCTACACCTTC.

The V call is TRBV4-2, the J call TRBJ1-1; 9 nucleotides match TRBD1. CDR3 length equals 17 residues. The germline V gene encodes CDR1 LGHNA and CDR2 YNFKEQ. V lost 4 bases, J lost 3 bases, and 12 bases stayed unmatched. The CDR3 spells CASSPGQGRIQDTEAFF. The CDR3 nucleotides are TGTGCCAGCAGCCCCGGACAGGGGCGCATTCAGGACACTGAAGCTTTCTTT.

This chain joins TRBV7-8 and TRBJ1-5; D unresolved. In germline, CDR1 is SGHVS, CDR2 FQNEAQ. Trimming left V 1 base short and J 7 bases short, with 14 bases between. This CDR3 has 15 residues. The CDR3 DNA is TGTGCCAGCAGCTTAGTTGTAGGCGGAGGGCAGCCCCAGCATTTT. It translates to CASSLVVGGGQPQHF.

The chain couples TRBV20-1 to TRBJ1-2, with 8 positions matching TRBD1. The V segment lost 6 bases and the J segment 4 bases; nucleotides outside the gene matches: 1. This CDR3 contains 11 residues. CDR1 is DFQATT, CDR2 SNEGSKA, per germline (reference sequence). The CDR3 DNA is TGCAGTGCCACAGGGGGCTATGGCTACACCTTC. It encodes CSATGGYGYTF.

The chain recombines TRBV7-9 with TRBJ2-3; TRBD2 matches at 9 bases. CDR1 and CDR2 from the germline V gene are SEHNR and FQNEAQ (reference sequence). V lost 2 bases and J lost 2; bases outside the gene matches: 2. There are 15 residues in the CDR3. The CDR3 loop is CASSLQRGVTDTQYF. The DNA for the CDR3 is TGTGCCAGCAGCTTACAGCGGGGGGTCACAGATACGCAGTATTTT.

The rearrangement uses TRBV7-2 and TRBJ2-3; 11 positions agree with TRBD2. J was trimmed by 5 bases and V by 2 bases; bases with no gene match: 6. This CDR3 has 16 residues. The germline V gene encodes CDR1 SGHTA and CDR2 FQGNSA. Written as DNA, the CDR3 is TGTGCCAGCAGCTTAATAGCGGGGGGGCCGGGAGATACGCAGTATTTT. Its translation: CASSLIAGGPGDTQYF.